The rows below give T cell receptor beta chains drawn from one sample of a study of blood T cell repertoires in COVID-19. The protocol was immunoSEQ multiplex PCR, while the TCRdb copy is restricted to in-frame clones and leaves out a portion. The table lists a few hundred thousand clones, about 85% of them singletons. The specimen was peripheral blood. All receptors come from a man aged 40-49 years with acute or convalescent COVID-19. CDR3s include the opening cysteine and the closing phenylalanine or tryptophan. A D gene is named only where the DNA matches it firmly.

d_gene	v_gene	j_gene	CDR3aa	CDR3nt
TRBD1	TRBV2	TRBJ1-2	CASSGQGDYGYTF	TGTGCCAGCAGCGGACAGGGGGACTATGGCTACACCTTC
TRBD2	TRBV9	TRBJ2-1	CASSAGTSNEQFF	TGTGCCAGCAGCGCCGGGACTAGCAATGAGCAGTTCTTC
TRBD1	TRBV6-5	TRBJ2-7	CASRQGYSEQYF	TGTGCCAGCAGACAGGGGTATAGCGAGCAGTACTTC
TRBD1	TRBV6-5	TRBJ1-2	CASSPRPGGHGYTF	TGTGCCAGCAGTCCCCGCCCAGGGGGACATGGCTACACCTTC
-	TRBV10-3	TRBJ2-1	CAIRDRDSNVNNEQFF	TGTGCCATCAGAGACAGAGACTCTAATGTAAACAATGAGCAGTTCTTC
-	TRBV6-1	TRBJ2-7	CASSEPTGSRSYEQYF	TGTGCCAGCAGTGAGCCAACAGGGTCCCGCTCCTACGAGCAGTACTTC
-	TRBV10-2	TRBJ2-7	CASQAGGGGGEQYF	TGCGCCAGCCAGGCGGGGGGAGGGGGCGGCGAGCAGTACTTC
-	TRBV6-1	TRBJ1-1	CASSDRRNTEAFF	TGTGCCAGCAGTGACAGAAGGAACACTGAAGCTTTCTTT
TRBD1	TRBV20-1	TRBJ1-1	CSASFTGGYVNTEAFF	TGCAGTGCTAGTTTTACAGGGGGCTACGTGAACACTGAAGCTTTCTTT
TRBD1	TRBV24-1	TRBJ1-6	CATSGHRGRAALATLHF	TGTGCCACCAGTGGTCATAGGGGGCGCGCGGCCCTGGCCACCCTCCACTTT
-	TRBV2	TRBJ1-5	CASRRFSNQPQHF	TGTGCCAGCAGACGGTTTAGCAATCAGCCCCAGCATTTT
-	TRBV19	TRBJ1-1	CASSIGKDDGTEAFF	TGTGCCAGTAGTATCGGGAAGGATGACGGGACTGAAGCTTTCTTT
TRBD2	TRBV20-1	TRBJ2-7	CSASTSGGRKEQYF	TGCAGTGCTAGTACTAGCGGGGGTAGAAAGGAGCAGTACTTC
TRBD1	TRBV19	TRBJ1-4	CASSIRNRGQNNEKLFF	TGTGCCAGTAGTATCCGTAACCGGGGACAGAATAATGAAAAACTGTTTTTT
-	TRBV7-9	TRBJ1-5	CASSSITGKGNQPQHF	TGTGCCAGCAGCTCGATCACCGGGAAGGGCAATCAGCCCCAGCATTTT
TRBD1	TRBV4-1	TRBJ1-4	CASSQYPDRGRTNEKLFF	TGCGCCAGCAGCCAGTACCCGGACAGGGGGAGGACTAATGAAAAACTGTTTTTT